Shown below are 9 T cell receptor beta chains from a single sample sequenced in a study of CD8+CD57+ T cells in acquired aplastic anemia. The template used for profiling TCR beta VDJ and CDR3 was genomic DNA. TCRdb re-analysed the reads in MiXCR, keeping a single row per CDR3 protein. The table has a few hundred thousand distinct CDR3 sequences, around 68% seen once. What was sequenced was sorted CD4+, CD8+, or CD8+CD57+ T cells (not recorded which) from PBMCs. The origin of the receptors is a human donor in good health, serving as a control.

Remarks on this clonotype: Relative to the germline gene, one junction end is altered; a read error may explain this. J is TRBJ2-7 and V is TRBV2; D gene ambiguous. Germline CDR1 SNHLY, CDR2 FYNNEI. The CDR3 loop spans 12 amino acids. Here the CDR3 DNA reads TGTGCCTCGACTGTACCTCACTACGCGCAGTACTTC. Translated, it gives CASTVPHYAQYF. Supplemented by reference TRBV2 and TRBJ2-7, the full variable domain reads EPEVTQTPSHQVTQMGQEVILRCVPISNHLYFYWYRQILGQKVEFLVSFYNNEISEKSEIFDDQFSVERPDGSNFTLKIRSTKLEDSAMYFCASTVPHYAQYFGPGTRLTVT.

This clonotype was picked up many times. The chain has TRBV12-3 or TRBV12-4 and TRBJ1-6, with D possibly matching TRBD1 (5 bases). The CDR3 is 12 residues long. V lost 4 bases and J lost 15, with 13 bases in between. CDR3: CASSSGRDLLHF. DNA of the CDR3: TGTGCCAGCAGTTCGGGCCGGGACCTCCTCCACTTT.

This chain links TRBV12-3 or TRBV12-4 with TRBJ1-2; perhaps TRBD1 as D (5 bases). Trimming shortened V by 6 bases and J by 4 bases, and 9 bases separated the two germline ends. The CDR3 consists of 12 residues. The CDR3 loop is CASRWQGYGYTF. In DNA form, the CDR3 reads TGTGCCAGCAGATGGCAGGGCTATGGCTACACCTTC.

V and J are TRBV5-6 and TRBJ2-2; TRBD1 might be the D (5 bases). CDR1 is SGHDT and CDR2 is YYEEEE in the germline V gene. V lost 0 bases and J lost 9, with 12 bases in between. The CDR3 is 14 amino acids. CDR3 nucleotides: TGTGCCAGCAGCTTGGAGCCAGGGAAGCGGGAGCTGTTTTTT. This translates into CASSLEPGKRELFF.

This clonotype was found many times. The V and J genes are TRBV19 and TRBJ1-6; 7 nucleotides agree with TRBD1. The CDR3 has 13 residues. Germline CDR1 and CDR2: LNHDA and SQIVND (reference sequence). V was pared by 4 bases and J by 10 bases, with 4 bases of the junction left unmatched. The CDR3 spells CASSRGGASPLHF. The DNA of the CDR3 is TGTGCCAGTAGTAGAGGGGGCGCGTCACCCCTCCACTTT.

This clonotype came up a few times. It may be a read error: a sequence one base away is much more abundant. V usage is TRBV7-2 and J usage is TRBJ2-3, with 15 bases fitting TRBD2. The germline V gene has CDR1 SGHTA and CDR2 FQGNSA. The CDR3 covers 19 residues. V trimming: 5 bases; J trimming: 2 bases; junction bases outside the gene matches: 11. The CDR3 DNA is TGTGCCAGCAGCAGACGGACTAGCGGGGGGGCCGAGTACACAGATACGCAGTATTTT. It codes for CASSRRTSGGAEYTDTQYF.

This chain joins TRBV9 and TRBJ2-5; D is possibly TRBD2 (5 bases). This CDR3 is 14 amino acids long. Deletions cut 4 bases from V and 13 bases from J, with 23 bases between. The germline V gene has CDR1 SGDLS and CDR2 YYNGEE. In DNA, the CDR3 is TGTGCCAGCAGCTTTGCCGGCTACCCGACTAAAGCGTACTTC. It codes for CASSFAGYPTKAYF.

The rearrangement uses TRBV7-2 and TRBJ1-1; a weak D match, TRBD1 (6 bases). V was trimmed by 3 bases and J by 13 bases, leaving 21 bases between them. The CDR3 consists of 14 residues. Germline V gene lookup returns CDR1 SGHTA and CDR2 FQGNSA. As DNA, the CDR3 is TGTGCCAGCAGCTTCCCAGGGGATGCAGCTGACGTTTTCTTT. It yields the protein CASSFPGDAADVFF.

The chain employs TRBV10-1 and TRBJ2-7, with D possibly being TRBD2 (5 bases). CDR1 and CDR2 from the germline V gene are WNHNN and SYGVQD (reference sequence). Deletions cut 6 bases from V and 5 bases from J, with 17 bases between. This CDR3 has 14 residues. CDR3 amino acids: CASSRTPPHNEQYF. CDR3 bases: TGCGCCAGCAGCCGGACTCCCCCCCACAACGAGCAGTACTTC.